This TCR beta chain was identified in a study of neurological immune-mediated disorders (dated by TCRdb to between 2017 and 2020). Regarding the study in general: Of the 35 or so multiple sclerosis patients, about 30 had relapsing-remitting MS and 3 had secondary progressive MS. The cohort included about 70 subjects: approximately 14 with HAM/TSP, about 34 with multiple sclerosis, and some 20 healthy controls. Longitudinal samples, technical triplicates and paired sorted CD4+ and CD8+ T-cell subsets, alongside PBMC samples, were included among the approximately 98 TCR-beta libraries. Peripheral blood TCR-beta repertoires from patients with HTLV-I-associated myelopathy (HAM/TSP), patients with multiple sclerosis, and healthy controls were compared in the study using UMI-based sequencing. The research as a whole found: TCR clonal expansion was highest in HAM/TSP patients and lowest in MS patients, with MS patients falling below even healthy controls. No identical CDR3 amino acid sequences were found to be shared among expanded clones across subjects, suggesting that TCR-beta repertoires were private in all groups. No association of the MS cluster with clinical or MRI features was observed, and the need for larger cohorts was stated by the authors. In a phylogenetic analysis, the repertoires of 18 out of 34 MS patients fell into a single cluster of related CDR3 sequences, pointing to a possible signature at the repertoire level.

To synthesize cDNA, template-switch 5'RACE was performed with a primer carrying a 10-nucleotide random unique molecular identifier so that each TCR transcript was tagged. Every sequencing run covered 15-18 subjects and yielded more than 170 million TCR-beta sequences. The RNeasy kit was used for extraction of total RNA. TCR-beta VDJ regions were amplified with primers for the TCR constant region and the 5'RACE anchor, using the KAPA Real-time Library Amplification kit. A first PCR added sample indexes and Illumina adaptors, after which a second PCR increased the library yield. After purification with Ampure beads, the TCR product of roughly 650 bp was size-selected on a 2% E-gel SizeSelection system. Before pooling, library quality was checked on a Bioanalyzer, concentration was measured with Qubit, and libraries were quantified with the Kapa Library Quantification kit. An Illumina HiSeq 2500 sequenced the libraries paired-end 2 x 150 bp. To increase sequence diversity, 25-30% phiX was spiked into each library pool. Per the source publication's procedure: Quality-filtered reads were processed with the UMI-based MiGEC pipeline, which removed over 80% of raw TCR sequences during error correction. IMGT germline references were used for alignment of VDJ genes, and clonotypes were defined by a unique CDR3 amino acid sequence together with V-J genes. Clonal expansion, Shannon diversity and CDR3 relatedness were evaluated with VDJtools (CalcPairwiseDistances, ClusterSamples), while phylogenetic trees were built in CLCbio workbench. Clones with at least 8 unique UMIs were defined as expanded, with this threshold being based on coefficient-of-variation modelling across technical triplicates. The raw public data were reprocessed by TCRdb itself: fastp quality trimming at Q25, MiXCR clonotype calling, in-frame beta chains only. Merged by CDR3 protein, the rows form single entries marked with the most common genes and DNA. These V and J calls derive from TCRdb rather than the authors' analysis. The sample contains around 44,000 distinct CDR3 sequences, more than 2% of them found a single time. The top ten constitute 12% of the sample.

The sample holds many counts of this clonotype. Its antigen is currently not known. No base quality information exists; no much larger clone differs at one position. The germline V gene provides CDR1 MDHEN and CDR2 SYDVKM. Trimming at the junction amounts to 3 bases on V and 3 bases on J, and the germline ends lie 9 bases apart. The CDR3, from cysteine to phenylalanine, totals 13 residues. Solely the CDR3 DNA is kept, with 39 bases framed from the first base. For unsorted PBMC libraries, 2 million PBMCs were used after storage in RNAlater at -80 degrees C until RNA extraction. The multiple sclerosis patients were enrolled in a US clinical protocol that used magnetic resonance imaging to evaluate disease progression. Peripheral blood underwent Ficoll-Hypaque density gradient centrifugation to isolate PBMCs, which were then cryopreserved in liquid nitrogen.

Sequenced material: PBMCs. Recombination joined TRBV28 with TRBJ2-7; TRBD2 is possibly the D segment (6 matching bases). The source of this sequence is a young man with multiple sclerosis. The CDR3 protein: CASSFGGNYEQYF. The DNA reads TGTGCCAGCAGTTTTGGGGGGAACTACGAGCAGTACTTC.